A single sample is the source of the 5 T cell receptor beta chains below, sequenced in a study of shared clonotypes between healthy human individuals. The protocol was immunoSEQ multiplex PCR, while the TCRdb copy is restricted to in-frame clones and leaves out a portion. The table includes around 83,000 clones, roughly three fifths detected once. Sequenced material: memory CD8+ T cells sorted from blood. As for subset: CD45RO+ cells pooled with CCR7-negative TemRA cells. Receptors originate from a man in his thirties or forties in good health.

This chain uses TRBV6-5 with TRBJ1-5; unclear D gene. Trimming pared 6 bases from V and 0 bases from J, leaving 12 bases between. The CDR3 extends over 15 amino acids. Germline loops: CDR1 MNHEY, CDR2 SVGAGI. The CDR3 region is CASRIREYSNQPQHF. The CDR3 DNA is TGTGCCAGCAGAATCCGGGAGTATAGCAATCAGCCCCAGCATTTT.

This clone appeared a few times. The CDR3 DNA is TGTGCCAGCAGTTACGGGCAGGGTGTTACAGACATTCAGTACTTC. Protein product: CASSYGQGVTDIQYF. The J gene is TRBJ2-4, the V gene TRBV6-5, with TRBD1 as a possible D gene (5 bases). CDR1 MNHEY and CDR2 SVGAGI come from the germline V gene. V lost 2 bases and J 8 bases, leaving 16 bases between the germline ends. This CDR3 comprises 15 residues.

The CDR3 DNA is TGTGCCAGTAGCCAACTAGACAGGGCCGGGGTTCACGGCTACACCTTC. Its protein product is CASSQLDRAGVHGYTF. The chain is built from TRBV19 and TRBJ1-2, with TRBD1 identical over 7 bases. Trimming at V came to 6 bases and at J to 8 bases, leaving 18 bases not matched to a gene. Germline values: CDR1 LNHDA, CDR2 SQIVND (reference sequence). The CDR3 totals 16 residues.

The CDR3 DNA sequence: TGTGCCAGCAGCGCTAGGCCCCCCGGGGTCGGGTTTGAAGCTTTCTTT. Its translation: CASSARPPGVGFEAFF. The chain has TRBV9 and TRBJ1-1; D gene unclear. From germline, CDR1 is SGDLS and CDR2 YYNGEE. This CDR3 comprises 16 residues. V was trimmed by 3 bases and J by 7 bases, leaving 22 bases between them. The full variable domain, its missing parts supplied by reference TRBV9 and TRBJ1-1, is DSGVTQTPKHLITATGQRVTLRCSPRSGDLSVYWYQQSLDQGLQFLIQYYNGEERAKGNILERFSAQQFPDLHSELNLSSLELGDSALYFCASSARPPGVGFEAFFGQGTRLTVV.

This clone has a handful of counts. The chain joins TRBV6-5 to TRBJ1-2; D is uncertain. Trimming stripped 8 bases from V and 4 bases from J, with 11 bases between. The germline V gene encodes CDR1 MNHEY and CDR2 SVGAGI. CDR3 length equals 12 residues. The DNA of the CDR3 is TGTGCCAGCCGTGACCGAGGCTATGGCTACACCTTC. Protein: CASRDRGYGYTF.